The clone carrying this T cell receptor beta chain was recorded at least ten times. Attachment of unique molecular identifiers to individual cDNA molecules was performed. TCRdb called the 5' RACE reads again in MiXCR, with one record for every CDR3 protein. Of about 50,000 distinct CDR3 sequences in the sample, 5.5% to 8% were seen once. This specimen comes from a study of early T cells in non-severe SARS-CoV-2 infection. Overall study context: The sequenced material was bulk RNA from unsorted whole blood, and its chains were unpaired.

This CDR3 is 14 amino acids long. V was clipped by 4 bases and J by 7 bases; unmatched bases: 10. In germline, CDR1 is SQVTM, CDR2 ANQGSEA. The specimen comprised whole blood, sampled at baseline. The sequence was obtained from an adult who was a healthcare worker with PCR-confirmed SARS-CoV-2 infection or an uninfected control (not recorded which). The chain combines TRBV29-1 with TRBJ2-1; 7 nucleotides match TRBD1. CDR3 in amino acids: CSVVDRASRNEQFF. The CDR3 DNA reads as TGCAGCGTTGTTGACAGGGCTTCCAGGAATGAGCAGTTCTTC.